Listed here are 22 T cell receptor beta chains from one sample, sequenced in a study of spatial heterogeneity in lung cancer. The sample's time point: blood at routine non-recurrence follow-up after resection. TCRdb redid the calling of the 5' RACE reads with MiXCR, one entry per CDR3 protein. The table shows 100,000 to 120,000 distinct CDR3 sequences, with about 10% occurring only once. Sequenced here: PBMCs, sampled at follow-up. The source is a female donor with early-stage non-small cell lung cancer.

This clonotype was seen a few times. The chain uses TRBV12-5 and TRBJ1-1; no definite D call. CDR1 and CDR2 (germline): LGHNT, FRNRAP. V lost 5 bases, J lost 0 bases, and 13 bases lay in between. The CDR3 loop spans 15 amino acids. The CDR3 reads CASGPHGVLNTEAFF. The CDR3 DNA reads TGTGCTAGTGGTCCCCACGGAGTACTGAACACTGAAGCTTTCTTT.

This clonotype was observed a few times. V usage is TRBV27 and J usage is TRBJ1-1; no firm D call. The germline V gene encodes CDR1 MNHEY and CDR2 SMNVEV (reference sequence). The V end lost 3 bases, the J end lost 1 base, and 6 bases lay between the germline ends. This CDR3 is 13 amino acids long. The CDR3: CASSLERNTEAFF. CDR3 DNA: TGTGCCAGCAGTTTGGAAAGGAACACTGAAGCTTTCTTT.

This clonotype was observed at least ten times. The chain uses TRBV27 and TRBJ2-3; no clear D. This CDR3 is built from 12 residues. Trimming took 2 bases from V and 7 from J, leaving 7 bases between them. Germline CDR1 MNHEY, CDR2 SMNVEV (reference sequence). The CDR3 region is CASSLNGYTQYF. The DNA of the CDR3 is TGTGCCAGCAGTTTAAACGGGTATACGCAGTATTTT.

This clonotype has only a few counts. The chain joins TRBV7-3 to TRBJ2-5, with D hard to call. The CDR3 is 16 amino acids. V was pared by 2 bases and J by 4 bases, with 17 bases between. From germline, CDR1 is SGHTA and CDR2 FQGTGA. CDR3 in DNA: TGTGCCAGCAGCTTAGGGCCATCAAGACCGGGAGAGACCCAGTACTTC. It specifies CASSLGPSRPGETQYF. Drawing the rest from reference TRBV7-3 and TRBJ2-5, the complete variable domain is GAGVSQTPSNKVTEKGKYVELRCDPISGHTALYWYRQSLGQGPEFLIYFQGTGAADDSGLPNDRFFAVRPEGSVSTLKIQRTERGDSAVYLCASSLGPSRPGETQYFGPGTRLLVL.

This clonotype turned up a few times. This chain uses TRBV12-3 or TRBV12-4 with TRBJ2-1, with D possibly matching TRBD2 (6 bases). The CDR3 is 15 residues long. V lost 4 bases, J lost 4 bases, and 14 bases lay in between. The CDR3 region is CASSSPGSGYNEQFF. The CDR3 DNA reads TGTGCCAGCAGTTCCCCTGGTAGCGGATACAATGAGCAGTTCTTC.

This chain uses TRBV12-3 or TRBV12-4 with TRBJ1-1, with D unclear. The CDR3 contains 13 residues. V lost 2 bases to trimming and J lost 0 bases, with 4 bases between them. The CDR3 protein is CASSLPVNTEAFF. The CDR3, as DNA: TGTGCCAGCAGTTTACCGGTGAACACTGAAGCTTTCTTT.

In this sample, this clonotype turned up a few times. This chain connects TRBV27 to TRBJ2-7; 7 nucleotides match TRBD1. This CDR3 spans 13 amino acids. Germline CDR1 is MNHEY and CDR2 is SMNVEV (reference sequence). CDR3 loop: CASSFSRDRPLRV. DNA of the CDR3: TGTGCCAGCAGTTTCTCCCGGGACAGACCCCTACGCGTC.

This rearrangement joins TRBV6-5 to TRBJ2-1; maybe TRBD2 (5 bases). Germline V gene data show CDR1 as MNHEY and CDR2 as SVGAGI. V lost 4 bases and J lost 2, with 15 bases in between. There are 16 residues in the CDR3. The CDR3 protein is CASSSLRTGTYNEQFF. CDR3 nucleotide sequence: TGTGCCAGCAGTTCCCTGAGAACGGGGACCTACAATGAGCAGTTCTTC.

This clonotype was detected ten times or more. The V and J genes are TRBV6-1 and TRBJ1-1; D is uncertain. The germline gives CDR1 MNHNS, CDR2 SASEGT. The CDR3 covers 14 residues. Trimming shortened V by 1 base and J by 3 bases, and 9 bases separated the two germline ends. In DNA, the CDR3 is TGTGCCAGCAGTGAAGTTGGGGTAGACACTGAAGCTTTCTTT. It translates to CASSEVGVDTEAFF.

In this sample, this clonotype turned up many times. This chain links TRBV6-6 with TRBJ2-5; TRBD2 matches at 7 bases. Germline V gene sequence: CDR1 MNHNY, CDR2 SVGAGI (reference sequence). Losses at the gene ends were 0 bases for V and 2 bases for J; bases not matched to a gene: 9. The CDR3 has 17 amino acids. As DNA, the CDR3 is TGTGCCAGCAGTTACTCGGGGTGGGAGGGCCGTCAAGAGACCCAGTACTTC. Its translation: CASSYSGWEGRQETQYF.

The chain joins TRBV11-2 to TRBJ2-1, with 8 bases aligning to TRBD2. The CDR3 has 16 amino acids. Unmatched junction bases numbered 16, after V lost 5 bases and J lost 10 bases. Per the germline V gene, CDR1 is SGHAT and CDR2 is FQNNGV. The CDR3 bases are TGTGCCAGCAGCCCGACCGGGACTAGGGTCCGTGAGGAGCAGTTCTTC. This sequence encodes CASSPTGTRVREEQFF.

The chain uses TRBV3-1 and TRBJ1-6; D is uncertain. Germline CDR1 is LGHDT and CDR2 is YNNKEL (reference sequence). CDR3 length: 13 residues. V lost 1 base to trimming and J lost 7 bases, with 5 bases between them. Here the CDR3 reads CASSQAQNSPLHF. CDR3 sequence (DNA): TGTGCCAGCAGCCAAGCCCAGAATTCACCCCTCCACTTT.

This clonotype has only a few counts. The CDR3 reads CSARGPETQYF. The CDR3 DNA is TGCAGTGCTAGGGGTCCGGAGACCCAGTACTTC. The chain joins TRBV20-1 to TRBJ2-5; D unclear. From germline, CDR1 is DFQATT and CDR2 SNEGSKA (reference sequence). V lost 3 bases to trimming and J lost 5 bases, with 7 bases between them. The CDR3 spans 11 residues.

A few counts support this clonotype. This rearrangement joins TRBV29-1 to TRBJ2-3; maybe TRBD1 (6 bases). The V and J ends lost 7 bases and 4 bases respectively, with 18 bases between them. Germline V lookup: CDR1 SQVTM, CDR2 ANQGSEA. This CDR3 spans 14 amino acids. The CDR3 spells CSGVGQPRADTQYF. The CDR3 DNA sequence: TGCAGCGGTGTAGGACAGCCAAGGGCAGATACGCAGTATTTT.

The chain is built from TRBV29-1 and TRBJ2-1, with 7 bases aligning to TRBD1. V was pared by 5 bases and J by 0 bases, with 16 bases of the junction left unmatched. Per the germline V gene, CDR1 is SQVTM and CDR2 is ANQGSEA. The CDR3 is made up of 18 amino acids. Here the CDR3 reads CSVSGTALAGSSYNEQFF. The DNA for the CDR3 is TGCAGCGTTTCCGGGACAGCCCTCGCTGGGAGCTCCTACAATGAGCAGTTCTTC.

This clonotype has more than one count but fewer than ten. The V gene is TRBV6-2 or TRBV6-3, the J gene TRBJ2-1; the match to TRBD1 covers 9 bases. This CDR3 is built from 15 residues. With 5 bases clipped from V and 8 bases from J, the junction kept 10 bases outside the gene matches. Germline CDR1 is MNHEY and CDR2 is SVGEGT. CDR3 protein: CASSTPGQGFYEQFF. In DNA form, the CDR3 reads TGTGCCAGCAGTACTCCGGGACAGGGATTCTATGAGCAGTTCTTC.

The chain is built from TRBV6-2 or TRBV6-3 and TRBJ1-1; perhaps TRBD1 as D (5 bases). Germline V CDR1 and CDR2: MNHEY, SVGEGT. Deletions cut 2 bases from V and 8 bases from J, with 12 bases between. The CDR3 is 13 amino acids. DNA for the CDR3: TGTGCCAGCAGTTACCCGACCCGGGGCGAAGCTTTCTTT. Translation: CASSYPTRGEAFF.

The chain is built from TRBV2 and TRBJ2-1, with D uncertain. This CDR3 has 12 amino acids. With 5 bases removed from V and 7 bases from J, the gap between germline ends came to 9 bases. Germline V CDR1 and CDR2: SNHLY, FYNNEI. CDR3 sequence (DNA): TGTGCCAGCAGTCCCACACGGAATGAGCAGTTCTTC. This codes for CASSPTRNEQFF.

The table lists this clonotype with many counts. The chain is built from TRBV18 and TRBJ2-3, with TRBD1 identical over 8 bases. The length of the CDR3 is 15 residues. Germline-derived CDR1 and CDR2 are KGHSH and LQKENI. Trimming took 1 base from V and 5 from J; bases not matched to a gene: 5. The CDR3 is CASSPLGQGVDTQYF. The CDR3 region has the DNA TGTGCCAGCTCACCACTTGGACAGGGAGTAGATACGCAGTATTTT.

The chain combines TRBV29-1 with TRBJ2-5; possibly TRBD2 for D (6 bases). The V gene's germline CDR1 is SQVTM and CDR2 ANQGSEA. CDR3 size: 12 residues. V was pared by 6 bases and J by 5 bases, with 13 bases between. The CDR3: CSVLTSSETQYF. In DNA, the CDR3 is TGCAGCGTCCTCACTAGCTCCGAGACCCAGTACTTC.

As regards this clonotype: Its ends do not fully match the called genes, so a read error is possible. V and J are TRBV28 and TRBJ2-1; 10 bases match TRBD2. The CDR3 loop spans 16 amino acids. Per the germline V gene, CDR1 is MDHEN and CDR2 is SYDVKM. This chain's CDR3 is CASGLGLAGDPNEQFF. The CDR3 nucleotides are TGTGCCAGCGGTTTAGGGCTAGCGGGAGACCCTAATGAGCAGTTCTTC.

This clonotype appeared a few times. This chain links TRBV3-1 with TRBJ2-1; tentative D call: TRBD2 (7 bases). Trimming removed 5 bases at V and 10 bases at J, with 12 bases between. Germline V lookup: CDR1 LGHDT, CDR2 YNNKEL (reference sequence). The CDR3 is 12 residues long. The CDR3, as DNA: TGTGCCAGCAGCGTGAAGGGGGGGGAGCAGTTCTTC. Translated, it gives CASSVKGGEQFF.